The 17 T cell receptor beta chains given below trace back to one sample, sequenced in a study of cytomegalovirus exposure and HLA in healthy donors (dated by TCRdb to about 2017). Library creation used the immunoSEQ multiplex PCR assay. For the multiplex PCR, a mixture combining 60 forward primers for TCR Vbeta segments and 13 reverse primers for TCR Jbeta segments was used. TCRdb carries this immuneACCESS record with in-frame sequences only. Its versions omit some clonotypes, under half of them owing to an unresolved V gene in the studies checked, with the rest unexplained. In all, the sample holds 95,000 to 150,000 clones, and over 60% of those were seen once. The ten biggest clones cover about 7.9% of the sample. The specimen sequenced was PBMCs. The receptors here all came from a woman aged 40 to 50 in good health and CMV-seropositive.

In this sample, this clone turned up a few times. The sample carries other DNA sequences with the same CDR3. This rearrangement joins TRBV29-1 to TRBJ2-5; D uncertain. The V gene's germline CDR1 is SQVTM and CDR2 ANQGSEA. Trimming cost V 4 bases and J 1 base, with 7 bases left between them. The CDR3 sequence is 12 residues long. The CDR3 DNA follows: TGCAGCGTTGGCACAGCCCAAGAGACCCAGTACTTC. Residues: CSVGTAQETQYF.

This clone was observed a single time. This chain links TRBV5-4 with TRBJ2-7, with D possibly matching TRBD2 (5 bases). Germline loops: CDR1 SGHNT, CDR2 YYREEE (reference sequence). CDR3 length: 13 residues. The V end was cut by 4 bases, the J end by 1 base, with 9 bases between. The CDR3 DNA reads TGTGCCAGCAGCAGGACTGAGTCCTACGAGCAGTACTTC. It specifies CASSRTESYEQYF.

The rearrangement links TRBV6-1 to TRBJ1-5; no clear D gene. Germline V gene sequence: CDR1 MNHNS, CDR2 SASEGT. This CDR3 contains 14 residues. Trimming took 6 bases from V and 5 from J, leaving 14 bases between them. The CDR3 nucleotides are TGTGCCAGCAGGGAGCTTGGAGTGGATCAGCCCCAGCATTTT. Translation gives CASRELGVDQPQHF.

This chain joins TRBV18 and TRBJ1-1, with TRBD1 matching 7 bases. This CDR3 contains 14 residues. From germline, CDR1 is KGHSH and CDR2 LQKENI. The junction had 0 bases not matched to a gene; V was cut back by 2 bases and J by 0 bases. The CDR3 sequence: CASSPDRVNTEAFF. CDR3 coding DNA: TGTGCCAGCTCACCAGACAGGGTGAACACTGAAGCTTTCTTT.

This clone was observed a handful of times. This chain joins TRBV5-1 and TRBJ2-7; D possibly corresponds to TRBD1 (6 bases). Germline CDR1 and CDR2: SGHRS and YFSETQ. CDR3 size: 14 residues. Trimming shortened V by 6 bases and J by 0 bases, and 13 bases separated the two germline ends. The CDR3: CASKTGQSSYEQYF. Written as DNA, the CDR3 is TGCGCCAGCAAGACAGGTCAGAGCTCCTACGAGCAGTACTTC.

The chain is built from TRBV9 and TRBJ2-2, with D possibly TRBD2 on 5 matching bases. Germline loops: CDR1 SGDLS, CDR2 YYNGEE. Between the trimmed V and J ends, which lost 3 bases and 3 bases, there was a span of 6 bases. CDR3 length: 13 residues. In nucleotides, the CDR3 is TGTGCCAGCAGCGAGGACTACACCGGGGAGCTGTTTTTT. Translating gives CASSEDYTGELFF.

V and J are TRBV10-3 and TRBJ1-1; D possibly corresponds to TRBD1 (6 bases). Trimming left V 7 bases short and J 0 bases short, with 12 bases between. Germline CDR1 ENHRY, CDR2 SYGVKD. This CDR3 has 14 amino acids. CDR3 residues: CAIIGGYMNTEAFF. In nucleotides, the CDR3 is TGTGCCATCATAGGGGGATACATGAACACTGAAGCTTTCTTT.

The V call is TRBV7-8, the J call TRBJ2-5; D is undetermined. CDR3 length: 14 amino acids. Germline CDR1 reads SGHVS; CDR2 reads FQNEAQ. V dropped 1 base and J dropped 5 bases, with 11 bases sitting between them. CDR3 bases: TGTGCCAGCAGCTTAGACTACGGAGCGGAGACCCAGTACTTC. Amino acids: CASSLDYGAETQYF.

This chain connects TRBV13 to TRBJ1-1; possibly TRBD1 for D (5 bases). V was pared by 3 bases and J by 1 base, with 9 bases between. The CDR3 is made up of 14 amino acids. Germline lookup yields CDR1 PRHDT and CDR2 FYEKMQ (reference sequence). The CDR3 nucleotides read TGTGCCAGCAGCTTCTCCCAGGGGAACACTGAAGCTTTCTTT. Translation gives CASSFSQGNTEAFF.

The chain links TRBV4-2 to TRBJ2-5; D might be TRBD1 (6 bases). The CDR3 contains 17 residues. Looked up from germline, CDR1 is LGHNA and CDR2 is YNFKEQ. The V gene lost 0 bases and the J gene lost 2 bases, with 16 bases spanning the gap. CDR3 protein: CASSQESPDRRQETQYF. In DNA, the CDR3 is TGTGCCAGCAGCCAAGAGTCCCCTGACAGGCGGCAAGAGACCCAGTACTTC.

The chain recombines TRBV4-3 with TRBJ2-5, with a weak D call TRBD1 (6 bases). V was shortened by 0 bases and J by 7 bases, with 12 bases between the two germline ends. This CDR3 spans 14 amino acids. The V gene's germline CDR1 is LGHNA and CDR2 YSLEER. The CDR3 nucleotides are TGCGCCAGCAGCCAAGATCCAGGGGTGGGGACCCAGTACTTC. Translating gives CASSQDPGVGTQYF.

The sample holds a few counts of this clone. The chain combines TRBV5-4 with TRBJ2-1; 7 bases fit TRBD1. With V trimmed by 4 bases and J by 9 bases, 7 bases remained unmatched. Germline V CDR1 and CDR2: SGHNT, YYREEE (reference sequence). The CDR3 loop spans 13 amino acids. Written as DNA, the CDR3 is TGTGCCAGCAGCCTAACAGGGGAAGGTGAGCAGTTCTTC. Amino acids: CASSLTGEGEQFF.

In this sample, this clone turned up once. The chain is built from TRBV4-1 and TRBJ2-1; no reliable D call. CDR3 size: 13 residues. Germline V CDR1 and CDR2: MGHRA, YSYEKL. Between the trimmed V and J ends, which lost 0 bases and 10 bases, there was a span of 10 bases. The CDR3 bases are TGCGCCAGCAGCCAAGATTATTCCGGGGAGCAGTTCTTC. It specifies CASSQDYSGEQFF.

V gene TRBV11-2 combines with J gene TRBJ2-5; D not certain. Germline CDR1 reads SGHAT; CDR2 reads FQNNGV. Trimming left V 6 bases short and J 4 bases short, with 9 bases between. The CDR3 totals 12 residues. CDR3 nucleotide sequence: TGTGCCAGCAGTTCTAATCGAGAGACCCAGTACTTC. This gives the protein CASSSNRETQYF.

The CDR3 reads CASSQDHNTEGYSYEQYF. The CDR3 nucleotides are TGCGCCAGCAGCCAAGATCATAATACGGAGGGTTACTCCTACGAGCAGTACTTC. The gene calls are TRBV4-3 and TRBJ2-7; tentatively, D is TRBD2 (6 bases). The germline CDR1 and CDR2 sequences are LGHNA and YSLEER. Trimming pared 0 bases from V and 0 bases from J, leaving 18 bases between. The CDR3 is 18 amino acids.

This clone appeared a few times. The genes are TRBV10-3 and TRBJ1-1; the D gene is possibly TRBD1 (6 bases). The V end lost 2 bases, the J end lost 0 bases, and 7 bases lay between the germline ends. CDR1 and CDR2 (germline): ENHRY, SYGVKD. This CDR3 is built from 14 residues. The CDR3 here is CAISEGGLNTEAFF. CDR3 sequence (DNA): TGTGCCATCAGTGAGGGGGGCTTGAACACTGAAGCTTTCTTT.

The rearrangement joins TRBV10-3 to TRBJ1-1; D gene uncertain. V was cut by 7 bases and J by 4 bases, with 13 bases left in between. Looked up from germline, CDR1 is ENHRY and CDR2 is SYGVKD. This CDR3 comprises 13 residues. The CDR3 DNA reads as TGTGCCATCACTGGCAGACTCCTCACTGAAGCTTTCTTT. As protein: CAITGRLLTEAFF.